Presented here are 14 T cell receptor beta chains from one specimen sequenced in a study of radiotherapy plus CTLA-4 blockade in lung cancer. TCRdb's table, derived via immunoSEQ multiplex PCR, lists solely in-frame clones and lacks some. Altogether some 41,000 clones are present, about 70% being singletons, with the ten largest covering 20% to 30%. The sample consisted of peripheral blood, taken from a patient treated with radiotherapy plus ipilimumab. The receptors derive from a human donor with non-small cell lung cancer who had a partial response to radiotherapy plus ipilimumab.

The V and J genes are TRBV19 and TRBJ2-1, with 7 positions matching TRBD2. Trimming removed 5 bases from V and 3 bases from J; junction bases left unmatched: 4. This CDR3 is 14 amino acids long. In germline, CDR1 is LNHDA, CDR2 SQIVND (reference sequence). CDR3 amino acids: CASSALADYNEQFF. CDR3 nucleotide sequence: TGTGCCAGTAGTGCGCTAGCGGACTACAATGAGCAGTTCTTC. The full variable domain, completed using reference TRBV19 and TRBJ2-1, is DGGITQSPKYLFRKEGQNVTLSCEQNLNHDAMYWYRQDPGQGLRLIYYSQIVNDFQKGDIAEGYSVSREKKESFPLTVTSAQKNPTAFYLCASSALADYNEQFFGPGTRLTVL.

The V call is TRBV7-9, the J call TRBJ2-2, with 7 nucleotides matching TRBD1. Trimming cost V 7 bases and J 7 bases; bases outside gene matches: 6. Per germline, CDR1 SEHNR and CDR2 FQNEAQ (reference sequence). This CDR3 comprises 13 residues. This CDR3 is CASIKQGDGELFF. The DNA of the CDR3 is TGTGCCAGCATCAAGCAGGGGGACGGGGAGCTGTTTTTT.

This chain connects TRBV7-2 to TRBJ1-1; 10 bases match TRBD1. Germline V gene lookup returns CDR1 SGHTA and CDR2 FQGNSA. Trimming at V came to 1 base and at J to 4 bases, leaving 3 bases not matched to a gene. The CDR3 extends over 15 amino acids. The CDR3 here is CASSLGGTGVTEAFF. The CDR3 coding sequence is TGTGCCAGCAGCTTAGGAGGGACAGGGGTCACTGAAGCTTTCTTT.

This chain joins TRBV7-9 and TRBJ2-1; D is possibly TRBD2 (6 bases). V was clipped by 5 bases and J by 10 bases, with 18 bases between them. The CDR3 extends over 14 amino acids. The germline V gene encodes CDR1 SEHNR and CDR2 FQNEAQ (reference sequence). The CDR3 loop reads CASSGGLDRREQFF. The CDR3 DNA is TGTGCCAGCAGCGGAGGGTTAGATAGGAGAGAGCAGTTCTTC.

The genes are TRBV2 and TRBJ2-2, with TRBD1 matching over 7 bases. The CDR3 spans 14 residues. The J segment lost 7 bases and the V segment lost 6 bases, leaving 8 bases of the junction unmatched. CDR1 is SNHLY and CDR2 is FYNNEI in the germline V gene. The CDR3 coding sequence is TGTGCCAGCAGACAGACAGGGAAGGGCGGGGAGCTGTTTTTT. Translation gives CASRQTGKGGELFF.

CDR3 sequence reads: CASNFGTDFSYGYTF. The CDR3 nucleotides read TGTGCCAGCAACTTCGGGACAGATTTCTCCTATGGCTACACCTTC. The J gene is TRBJ1-2, the V gene TRBV2; 7 bases align to TRBD1. V dropped 7 bases and J dropped 4; count of bases not matched to a gene: 12. Per the germline V gene, CDR1 is SNHLY and CDR2 is FYNNEI. CDR3 length: 15 residues.

The chain combines TRBV27 with TRBJ1-6; D unclear. Germline values: CDR1 MNHEY, CDR2 SMNVEV (reference sequence). The CDR3 consists of 15 residues. Trimming left V 4 bases short and J 4 bases short, with 11 bases between. The CDR3 DNA sequence: TGTGCCAGCAGTTCCCGACAACGGTATAATTCACCCCTCCACTTT. Amino acids: CASSSRQRYNSPLHF.

The rearrangement links TRBV7-3 to TRBJ2-1, with 11 bases lining up with TRBD2. J lost 9 bases, V lost 5 bases, and 9 bases had no gene match. This CDR3 spans 15 amino acids. CDR1 and CDR2 from the germline V gene are SGHTA and FQGTGA. CDR3 nucleotides: TGTGCCAGCAGCCTCTGGACTAGCGGGTTGGGTGAGCAGTTCTTC. It translates to CASSLWTSGLGEQFF.

The chain recombines TRBV5-1 with TRBJ2-7, with no clear D. Trimming cost V 0 bases and J 5 bases, with 6 bases left between them. The V gene's germline CDR1 is SGHRS and CDR2 YFSETQ. The CDR3 runs to 12 residues. The CDR3 sequence: CASSLVFDEQYF. CDR3 nucleotides: TGCGCCAGCAGCTTGGTATTTGACGAGCAGTACTTC.

J is TRBJ2-5 and V is TRBV27; 8 bases agree with TRBD1. CDR1 is MNHEY, CDR2 SMNVEV, per germline (reference sequence). Trimming cost V 3 bases and J 4 bases; bases outside gene matches: 4. CDR3 length equals 14 residues. The CDR3 protein is CASSFADRVETQYF. Written as DNA, the CDR3 is TGTGCCAGCAGTTTTGCGGACAGGGTAGAGACCCAGTACTTC.

The chain is built from TRBV9 and TRBJ2-5; TRBD1 agrees at 8 bases. V was clipped by 0 bases and J by 2 bases; unmatched bases: 6. Germline-derived CDR1 and CDR2 are SGDLS and YYNGEE. This CDR3 is 16 amino acids long. CDR3 loop: CASSVGGTGVQETQYF. The CDR3 bases are TGTGCCAGCAGCGTAGGGGGGACAGGAGTTCAAGAGACCCAGTACTTC.

The V call is TRBV19, the J call TRBJ1-2; the match to TRBD1 covers 7 bases. Germline CDR1 LNHDA, CDR2 SQIVND (reference sequence). This CDR3 region has 16 residues. Trimming cost V 5 bases and J 5 bases; bases outside gene matches: 14. The DNA of the CDR3 is TGTGCCAGTAGTGCCTCCTCCAGGGGGATTGTTTATGGCTACACCTTC. As protein: CASSASSRGIVYGYTF.

This clone was detected a few times. The chain uses TRBV6-6 and TRBJ1-3; D is possibly TRBD1 (6 bases). The CDR3 sequence is 16 residues long. The V gene lost 5 bases and the J gene lost 0 bases, with 14 bases spanning the gap. Germline assignment: CDR1 MNHNY and CDR2 SVGAGI (reference sequence). In DNA, the CDR3 is TGTGCCAGCAGTCAAGGACAGAGTCACTCTGGAAACACCATATATTTT. Translating it yields CASSQGQSHSGNTIYF.

The chain links TRBV5-1 to TRBJ1-4; D gene uncertain. This CDR3 comprises 14 residues. V lost 0 bases, J lost 5 bases, and 8 bases lay in between. CDR1 and CDR2 (germline): SGHRS, YFSETQ. The CDR3 here is CASSLVSANEKLFF. The CDR3, as DNA: TGCGCCAGCAGCTTGGTGTCAGCGAATGAAAAACTGTTTTTT.